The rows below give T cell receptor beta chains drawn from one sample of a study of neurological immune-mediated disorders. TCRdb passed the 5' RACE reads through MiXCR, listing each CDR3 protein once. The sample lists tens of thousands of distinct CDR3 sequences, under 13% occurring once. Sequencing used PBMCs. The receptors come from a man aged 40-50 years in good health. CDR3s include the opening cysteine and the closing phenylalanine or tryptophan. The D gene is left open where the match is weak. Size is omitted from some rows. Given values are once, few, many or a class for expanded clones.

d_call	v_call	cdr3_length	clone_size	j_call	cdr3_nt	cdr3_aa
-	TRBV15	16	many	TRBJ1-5	TGTGCCACCAGCCCTCAGGGTCAGGTTAGCAATCAGCCCCAGCATTTT	CATSPQGQVSNQPQHF
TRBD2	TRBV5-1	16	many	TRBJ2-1	TGCGCCAGCAGCCCCGCCCCTAGCGGGAGTTGGGATGAGCAGTTCTTC	CASSPAPSGSWDEQFF
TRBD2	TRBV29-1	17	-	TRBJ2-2	TGCAGCGTGGCCCGAACTATCGGGGGGGCATATTCCGGGGAGCTGTTTTTT	CSVARTIGGAYSGELFF
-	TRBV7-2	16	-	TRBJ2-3	TGTGCCAGCAGCTTAGTGCGGGGAGCCAGCACAGATACGCAGTATTTT	CASSLVRGASTDTQYF
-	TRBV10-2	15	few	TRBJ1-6	TGCGCCAGCAGTGAGAGTCAGGGCAACTCTTCACCCCTCCACTTT	CASSESQGNSSPLHF
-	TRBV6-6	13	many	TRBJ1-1	TGTGCCGGAGAGGACGGAGTGAACACTGAAGCTTTCTTT	CAGEDGVNTEAFF
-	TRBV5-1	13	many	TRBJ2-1	TGCGCCAGCAGCCAAGTGTTAAGCAATGAGCAGTTCTTC	CASSQVLSNEQFF
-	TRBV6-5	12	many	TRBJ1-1	TGTGCCAGCAGTTACTCTGGCAGTGAAGCTTTCTTT	CASSYSGSEAFF
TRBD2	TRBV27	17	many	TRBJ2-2	TGTGCCAGCAGTTGGGGCAGCGGGAGGAAGGACACCGGGGAGCTGTTTTTT	CASSWGSGRKDTGELFF
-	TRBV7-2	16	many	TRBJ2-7	TGTGCCAGCAGCTTAGAGGTGGGGACTGGAACCTACGAGCAGTACTTC	CASSLEVGTGTYEQYF
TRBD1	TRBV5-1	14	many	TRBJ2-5	TGCGCCAGCACCGCTTTTACAGGGGAAGAGACCCAGTACTTC	CASTAFTGEETQYF
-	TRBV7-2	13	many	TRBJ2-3	TGTGCCAGCAGCTTAGCGCGAGGAAGGGCGCAGTATTTT	CASSLARGRAQYF
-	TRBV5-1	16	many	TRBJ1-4	TGCGCCAGCAGATCCGGGACCCTGGGGGAAAATGAAAAACTGTTTTTT	CASRSGTLGENEKLFF
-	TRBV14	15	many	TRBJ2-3	TGTGCCAGCAGCCAAGGGACTCTAGTCACAGATACGCAGTATTTT	CASSQGTLVTDTQYF
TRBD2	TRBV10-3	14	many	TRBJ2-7	TGTGCCATCAGCCCGGGACTAGCGGATTACGAGCAGTACTTC	CAISPGLADYEQYF
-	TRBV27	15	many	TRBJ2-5	TGTGCCAGCAGTTCCAGCGGGTTGTTCCAAGAGACCCAGTACTTC	CASSSSGLFQETQYF
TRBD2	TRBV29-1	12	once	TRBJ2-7	TGCGTTGGGACTAGCGGGAGTAACGAGCAGTACTTC	CVGTSGSNEQYF
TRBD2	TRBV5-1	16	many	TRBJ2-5	TGCGCCAGCAGCCCTAGCGGGATCTCTTCGGGAGAGACCCAGTACTTC	CASSPSGISSGETQYF
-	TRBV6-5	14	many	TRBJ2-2	TGTGCCAGCAGTGACTCGGCCTTGAGGGGGGAGCTGTTTTTT	CASSDSALRGELFF
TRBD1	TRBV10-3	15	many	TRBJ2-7	TGTGCCATCGGGGCCTCAGCGACAGGGGGCTACGAGCAGTACTTC	CAIGASATGGYEQYF
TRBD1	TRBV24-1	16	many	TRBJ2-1	TGTGCCACCAGTGACGGGACAGCGACTCTATACAATGAGCAGTTCTTC	CATSDGTATLYNEQFF
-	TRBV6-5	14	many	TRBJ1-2	TGTGCCAGCAGCCTGGGGGGTCAGCCCTATGGCTACACCTTC	CASSLGGQPYGYTF
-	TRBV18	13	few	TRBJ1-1	TGTGCCAGCTCCGGGACTGTGAACACTGAAGCTTTCTTT	CASSGTVNTEAFF
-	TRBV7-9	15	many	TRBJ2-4	TGTGCCAGCAGCTCACAGAAGGGACGGGACGCTATTCAGTACTTC	CASSSQKGRDAIQYF
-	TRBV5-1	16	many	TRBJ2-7	TGCGCCAGCAGCTTGAAATCACCCCAGGGCGCCGGCGAGCAGTACTTC	CASSLKSPQGAGEQYF
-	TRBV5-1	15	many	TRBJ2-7	TGCGCCAGCAGTCCGGACGGGACCAGCTCCTACGAGCAGTACTTC	CASSPDGTSSYEQYF
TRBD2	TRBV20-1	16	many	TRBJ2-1	TGCAGTGCTAGAGGGCGGGGGGGGCTCGGCTACAATGAGCAGTTCTTC	CSARGRGGLGYNEQFF
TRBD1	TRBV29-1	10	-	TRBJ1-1	TGCAGCGTTGAGGAGGGGGCCGCTTTCTTT	CSVEEGAAFF
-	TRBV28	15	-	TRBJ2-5	TGTGCCAGCAGTAGCTCTTCCGGGGCTAAAGAGACCCAGTACTTC	CASSSSSGAKETQYF
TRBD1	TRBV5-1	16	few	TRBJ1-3	TGCGCCAGCAGGAAAAACACAGGGGAGACCGGAAACACCATATATTTT	CASRKNTGETGNTIYF
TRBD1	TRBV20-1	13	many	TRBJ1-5	TGCAGTGCTAGAGGGGACAGGGGGCTAAAACGGCATTTT	CSARGDRGLKRHF
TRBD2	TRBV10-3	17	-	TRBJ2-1	TGTGCCATCAGTGAGTCGGAGGGGACTAGCGGGATCTGGGAGCAGTTCTTC	CAISESEGTSGIWEQFF
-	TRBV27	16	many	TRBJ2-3	TGTGCCAGCAGTTCTCGGACAGGGAGGGACACAGATACGCAGTATTTT	CASSSRTGRDTDTQYF
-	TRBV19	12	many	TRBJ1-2	TGTGCCAGCCACGAAGGAGGATATGGCTACACCTTC	CASHEGGYGYTF
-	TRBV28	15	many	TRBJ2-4	TGTGCCAGCAGCCTTCCTGGGGAGGCCAAAAACATTCAGTACTTC	CASSLPGEAKNIQYF
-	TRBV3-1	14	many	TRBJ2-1	TGTGCCAGCAGCCAAGATATAGGCTCTCATGAGCAGTTCTTC	CASSQDIGSHEQFF
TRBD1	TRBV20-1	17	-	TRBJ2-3	TGCAGTGCTGACTACTCCCGGGACAGGGGTGCCCCAGATACGCAGTATTTT	CSADYSRDRGAPDTQYF
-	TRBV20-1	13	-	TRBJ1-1	TGCAGTGCTAGAGAGATGACCGACACTGAAGCTTTCTTT	CSAREMTDTEAFF
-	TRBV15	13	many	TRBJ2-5	TGTGCCACCAGCAGAGCAGGGGAAGAGACCCAGTACTTC	CATSRAGEETQYF
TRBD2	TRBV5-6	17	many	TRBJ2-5	TGTGCCAGCAGCTATTGGAGGGGACTAGCGGAGGGGGAGACCCAGTACTTC	CASSYWRGLAEGETQYF
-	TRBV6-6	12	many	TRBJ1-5	TGTGCCATCCGGGACGGAGATCAGCCCCAGCATTTT	CAIRDGDQPQHF
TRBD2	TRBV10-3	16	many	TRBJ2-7	TGTGCCATCACCACCGACCCACTAGCGGGAGGGAACGAGCAGTACTTC	CAITTDPLAGGNEQYF
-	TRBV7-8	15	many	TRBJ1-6	TGTGCCAGCAGCTTAGGGGCAGCGGGTAATTCACCCCTCCACTTT	CASSLGAAGNSPLHF
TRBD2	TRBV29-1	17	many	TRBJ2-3	TGCAGCGAACCGGGACTAGCGCCTACGCGTCCCACAGATACGCAGTATTTT	CSEPGLAPTRPTDTQYF
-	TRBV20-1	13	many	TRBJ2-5	TGCAGTGCTTCGGGCCAAACGCGGGGGACCCAGTACTTC	CSASGQTRGTQYF
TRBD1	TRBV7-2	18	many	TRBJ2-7	TGTGCCAGCAGTCGCAAATTCGTGGGACAGGACTTAACCTACGAGCAGTACTTC	CASSRKFVGQDLTYEQYF
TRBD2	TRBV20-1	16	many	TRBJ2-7	TGCAGTGCTAGAGATCAGGCGGCGGGAGTCTGGTACGAGCAGTACTTC	CSARDQAAGVWYEQYF
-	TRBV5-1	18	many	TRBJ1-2	TGCGCCAGCAGCTTGGGGGTCAGAGAGACCAAATCATTCTATGGCTACACCTTC	CASSLGVRETKSFYGYTF
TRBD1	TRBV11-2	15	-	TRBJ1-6	TGTGCCAGCAGCTTAGCCGGACAGGGAGGATCACCCCTCCACTTT	CASSLAGQGGSPLHF
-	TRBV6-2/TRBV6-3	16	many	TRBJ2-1	TGTGCCAGCAGTTACTCTAGCGTCAATTCGTACAATGAGCAGTTCTTC	CASSYSSVNSYNEQFF